These 2 T cell receptor beta chains originate from one sample sequenced in a study of blood T cells in healthy people across ages. Together with a sample-barcoded 5' primer, a J-beta primer mix was included in a second PCR lasting roughly 6 to 12 cycles. TCRdb processed the 5' RACE reads anew with MiXCR; each CDR3 protein has one entry. The table includes some 1,000,000 distinct CDR3 sequences, approximately 25% detected once. This sample also belongs to another study, concerning T cells of mothers and their children.

The source material was blood. These receptors were taken from a girl aged 2 to 9 in good health.

This sequence joins TRBV19 and TRBJ1-2; D unresolved. V shed 4 bases and J shed 4 bases, with 13 bases lying between them. CDR3 size: 14 residues. Germline V gene lookup returns CDR1 LNHDA and CDR2 SQIVND (reference sequence). DNA for the CDR3: TGTGCCAGTAGTACCAGGCCCAAAGCCTATGGCTACACCTTC. This sequence encodes CASSTRPKAYGYTF.

This clonotype showed up just a few times. The rearrangement uses TRBV29-1 and TRBJ2-2; 7 nucleotides line up with TRBD1. Trimming cost V 6 bases and J 0 bases; bases outside gene matches: 7. In germline, CDR1 is SQVTM, CDR2 ANQGSEA. This CDR3 contains 15 residues. This CDR3 reads CSVDVDRANTGELFF. The CDR3 DNA sequence: TGCAGCGTAGACGTAGACAGGGCGAACACCGGGGAGCTGTTTTTT.